The entry below gives a single T cell receptor beta chain sequence along with its context. Its cognate antigen is unknown. Libraries were prepared by immunoSEQ multiplex PCR; TCRdb keeps only in-frame clonotypes and omits some of them. The repertoire consists of more than 2,000,000 clones, with 80% to 95% occurring once and the leading ten covering 0.39%. The CDR3 spans 12 residues. Germline loops: CDR1 SGHRS, CDR2 YFSETQ. The V end was cut by 7 bases, the J end by 7 bases, with 14 bases between. This sample was included in a study of shared clonotypes between healthy human individuals. Study-level points and caveats: It was observed that approximately 5% of naive CD4 clonotypes were shared across several donors.

Within Nashville, Tennessee resided all donors, each a Caucasian adult. The chain combines TRBV5-1 with TRBJ1-1; TRBD1 is a possible D gene (5 bases). Material for sequencing was naive CD4+ T cells from PBMCs. Sample subset: CD45RA+ positively selected. The sequence was obtained from a man in his late teens or twenties in good health. Some clones in this sample may be carry-over from other donors' samples. The DNA of the CDR3 is TGCGCCAGCTTCGACGGGGGGATTGAAGCTTTCTTT. It is translated as CASFDGGIEAFF.